Listed below are T cell receptor beta chains from one sample, sequenced in a study of radiation and T cells in renal cell carcinoma. Some clones are missing from TCRdb's copy, which holds only in-frame ones; the method was immunoSEQ multiplex PCR. The sample yields 110,000 to 150,000 clones, more than 70% seen once. Sequencing was performed on blood, taken from a patient whose treatment included radiotherapy and nephrectomy. The receptors stem from a woman aged 45-65 years with renal cell carcinoma. CDR3s include the opening cysteine and the closing phenylalanine or tryptophan. The order of the fields is D gene, clone size, J gene, V gene, CDR3 protein, CDR3 DNA. A D gene is named only where the DNA matches it firmly. Size values are once, few and many counts, or a class for expanded clones, and some rows have none.

d_call: .; clone_size: .; j_call: TRBJ2-7; v_call: TRBV7-2; cdr3_aa: CASRFEMSTIGEQYF; cdr3_nt: TGTGCCAGCAGATTTGAGATGAGTACTATCGGCGAGCAGTACTTC
d_call: TRBD2; clone_size: .; j_call: TRBJ2-1; v_call: TRBV19; cdr3_aa: CASSIDQGLASEQFF; cdr3_nt: TGTGCCAGTAGTATAGATCAGGGACTAGCCAGTGAGCAGTTCTTC
d_call: .; clone_size: .; j_call: TRBJ1-1; v_call: TRBV6-1; cdr3_aa: CASSEGRNTEAFF; cdr3_nt: TGTGCCAGCAGTGAAGGACGGAACACTGAAGCTTTCTTT
d_call: TRBD1; clone_size: .; j_call: TRBJ1-1; v_call: TRBV2; cdr3_aa: CASRYRGLLDTEAFF; cdr3_nt: TGTGCCAGCAGGTACAGGGGACTTTTGGACACTGAAGCTTTCTTT
d_call: TRBD1; clone_size: .; j_call: TRBJ1-1; v_call: TRBV30; cdr3_aa: CAWSVQGGADEAFF; cdr3_nt: TGTGCCTGGAGTGTACAGGGGGGGGCCGATGAAGCTTTCTTT
d_call: .; clone_size: .; j_call: TRBJ2-3; v_call: TRBV2; cdr3_aa: CASSEGPNTDTQYF; cdr3_nt: TGTGCCAGCAGTGAGGGACCCAACACAGATACGCAGTATTTT
d_call: .; clone_size: .; j_call: TRBJ1-3; v_call: TRBV12-5; cdr3_aa: CANQGSGNTIYF; cdr3_nt: TGTGCTAATCAGGGTAGTGGAAACACCATATATTTT
d_call: .; clone_size: .; j_call: TRBJ2-1; v_call: TRBV30; cdr3_aa: CAWSVPHRSSYNEQFF; cdr3_nt: TGTGCCTGGAGTGTACCTCACAGGAGCTCCTACAATGAGCAGTTCTTC
d_call: .; clone_size: .; j_call: TRBJ2-2; v_call: TRBV9; cdr3_aa: CASSTSVGVTGELFF; cdr3_nt: TGTGCCAGCAGCACCAGTGTTGGAGTCACCGGGGAGCTGTTTTTT
d_call: .; clone_size: .; j_call: TRBJ1-6; v_call: TRBV7-8; cdr3_aa: CASSLRGARQHYNSPLHF; cdr3_nt: TGTGCCAGCAGCTTACGGGGCGCCCGACAACACTATAATTCACCCCTCCACTTT
d_call: .; clone_size: .; j_call: TRBJ2-2; v_call: TRBV18; cdr3_aa: CASSPEQVHTGELFF; cdr3_nt: TGTGCCAGCTCACCAGAACAGGTTCACACCGGGGAGCTGTTTTTT
d_call: .; clone_size: .; j_call: TRBJ2-1; v_call: TRBV6-5; cdr3_aa: CASSYPGGDNEQFF; cdr3_nt: TGTGCCAGCAGTTACCCCGGGGGCGATAATGAGCAGTTCTTC
d_call: .; clone_size: .; j_call: TRBJ1-4; v_call: TRBV7-6; cdr3_aa: CASSSVRAEKLFF; cdr3_nt: TGTGCCAGCAGCTCCGTCAGGGCTGAAAAACTGTTTTTT
d_call: .; clone_size: .; j_call: TRBJ2-5; v_call: TRBV10-3; cdr3_aa: CAISDSPGVQTQYF; cdr3_nt: TGTGCCATCAGTGACTCACCCGGGGTACAGACCCAGTACTTC
d_call: TRBD1; clone_size: .; j_call: TRBJ1-5; v_call: TRBV10-3; cdr3_aa: CAISPGGGQGGSDGNQPQHF; cdr3_nt: TGTGCCATCAGTCCCGGCGGGGGACAGGGAGGGTCAGATGGCAATCAGCCCCAGCATTTT
d_call: .; clone_size: .; j_call: TRBJ2-1; v_call: TRBV9; cdr3_aa: CASSVDVRDYEQFF; cdr3_nt: TGTGCCAGCAGCGTAGATGTCAGGGACTATGAGCAGTTCTTC
d_call: .; clone_size: .; j_call: TRBJ2-5; v_call: TRBV7-8; cdr3_aa: CASSSGASQETQYF; cdr3_nt: TGTGCCAGCAGCTCCGGGGCCAGCCAAGAGACCCAGTACTTC
d_call: .; clone_size: .; j_call: TRBJ1-2; v_call: TRBV5-4; cdr3_aa: CASQLTGTSSTNYGYTF; cdr3_nt: TGTGCCAGCCAATTGACCGGGACAAGTAGTACTAACTATGGCTACACCTTC
d_call: TRBD1; clone_size: .; j_call: TRBJ2-1; v_call: TRBV5-4; cdr3_aa: CASSLGGGPYNEQFF; cdr3_nt: TGTGCCAGCAGCTTGGGAGGGGGCCCCTACAATGAGCAGTTCTTC
d_call: .; clone_size: .; j_call: TRBJ1-1; v_call: TRBV6-6; cdr3_aa: CASSQSRLKGNTEAFF; cdr3_nt: TGTGCCAGCAGCCAATCCCGACTAAAAGGGAACACTGAAGCTTTCTTT
d_call: .; clone_size: .; j_call: TRBJ1-1; v_call: TRBV5-1; cdr3_aa: CASSLFLVLGTEAFF; cdr3_nt: TGCGCCAGCAGCTTGTTTTTGGTTTTGGGCACTGAAGCTTTCTTT
d_call: TRBD1; clone_size: .; j_call: TRBJ1-2; v_call: TRBV14; cdr3_aa: CASSLTGTGAGYTF; cdr3_nt: TGTGCCAGCAGCCTAACCGGGACAGGCGCTGGCTACACCTTC
d_call: .; clone_size: .; j_call: TRBJ2-5; v_call: TRBV30; cdr3_aa: CAWSGGGQQETQYF; cdr3_nt: TGTGCCTGGAGTGGGGGTGGGCAGCAAGAGACCCAGTACTTC
d_call: TRBD2; clone_size: .; j_call: TRBJ2-7; v_call: TRBV13; cdr3_aa: CASSGTGLAERYEQYF; cdr3_nt: TGTGCCAGCAGCGGAACAGGACTAGCGGAGCGTTACGAGCAGTACTTC
d_call: TRBD1; clone_size: .; j_call: TRBJ2-7; v_call: TRBV10-3; cdr3_aa: CAIRQPTGEAYEQYF; cdr3_nt: TGTGCCATCAGGCAACCGACAGGGGAGGCCTACGAGCAGTACTTC
d_call: TRBD1; clone_size: once; j_call: TRBJ2-3; v_call: TRBV4-2; cdr3_aa: CASSAQTGQDTQYF; cdr3_nt: TGTGCCAGCAGCGCCCAGACAGGGCAGGATACGCAGTATTTT
d_call: .; clone_size: .; j_call: TRBJ2-1; v_call: TRBV9; cdr3_aa: CASSVSGVLALYNEQFF; cdr3_nt: TGTGCCAGCAGCGTGAGCGGTGTACTAGCCCTCTACAATGAGCAGTTCTTC
d_call: .; clone_size: .; j_call: TRBJ1-4; v_call: TRBV25-1; cdr3_aa: CASSESLGEAEKLFF; cdr3_nt: TGTGCCAGCAGTGAAAGTTTAGGGGAAGCTGAAAAACTGTTTTTT